The next 21 T cell receptor beta chains were all read from a single sample in a study of T cell clones after liver transplantation. This table comes from immunoSEQ multiplex PCR, and its TCRdb copy is limited to in-frame clones, with some not included. The data hold roughly 74,000 clones, with roughly 80% observed a single time. This specimen consisted of CD4+ T cells from blood, obtained before liver transplant. The receptors were sampled from a human donor who received a liver transplant.

In this sample, this clone turned up once. The chain is built from TRBV7-2 and TRBJ1-5; D possibly corresponds to TRBD1 (6 bases). Germline CDR1 reads SGHTA; CDR2 reads FQGNSA. There are 14 residues in the CDR3. Trimming took off 4 bases at V and 6 bases at J, with 13 bases between the two ends. In DNA form, the CDR3 reads TGTGCCAGCAGCTCTGGGACATTAGGTCAGCCCCAGCATTTT. Its translation: CASSSGTLGQPQHF.

This rearrangement joins TRBV7-2 to TRBJ1-1; weak D call: TRBD1 (5 bases). The CDR3 sequence is 13 residues long. Germline values: CDR1 SGHTA, CDR2 FQGNSA. Trimming pared 5 bases from V and 3 bases from J, leaving 10 bases between. For the CDR3, the DNA is TGTGCCAGCAGCGCGGACACCTACACTGAAGCTTTCTTT. Its protein product is CASSADTYTEAFF.

This clone has more than one count but fewer than ten. The chain joins TRBV19 to TRBJ1-2; the match to TRBD1 covers 9 bases. The CDR3 has 14 residues. Germline V gene sequence: CDR1 LNHDA, CDR2 SQIVND (reference sequence). V was clipped by 7 bases and J by 5 bases; unmatched bases: 8. The CDR3 DNA follows: TGTGCCAGTAAATTTGGGACAGGGAGTTATGGCTACACCTTC. This encodes CASKFGTGSYGYTF. The whole variable domain, remainder taken from reference TRBV19 and TRBJ1-2, is DGGITQSPKYLFRKEGQNVTLSCEQNLNHDAMYWYRQDPGQGLRLIYYSQIVNDFQKGDIAEGYSVSREKKESFPLTVTSAQKNPTAFYLCASKFGTGSYGYTFGSGTRLTVV.

The rearrangement joins TRBV2 to TRBJ2-7; 10 positions match TRBD2. V dropped 6 bases and J dropped 5; count of bases not matched to a gene: 10. Germline V CDR1 and CDR2: SNHLY, FYNNEI. This CDR3 contains 15 residues. This CDR3 is CASRPISGRSDEQYF. The CDR3 nucleotides are TGTGCCAGCAGGCCGATTAGCGGGAGGTCCGACGAGCAGTACTTC.

V gene TRBV18 combines with J gene TRBJ2-7; TRBD1 matches at 8 bases. CDR1 is KGHSH and CDR2 is LQKENI in the germline V gene. V lost 3 bases and J lost 2; bases outside the gene matches: 3. This CDR3 contains 14 residues. The CDR3 DNA reads as TGTGCCAGCTCACCGGACAGGGCCACCTACGAGCAGTACTTC. Translating it yields CASSPDRATYEQYF. The full variable domain, rest sourced from reference TRBV18 and TRBJ2-7, is NAGVMQNPRHLVRRRGQEARLRCSPMKGHSHVYWYRQLPEEGLKFMVYLQKENIIDESGMPKERFSAEFPKEGPSILRIQQVVRGDSAAYFCASSPDRATYEQYFGPGTRLTVT.

This clone was observed once. CDR3 region: CASSGQWNTEAFF. DNA of the CDR3: TGCGCCAGCAGTGGACAGTGGAACACTGAAGCTTTCTTT. J is TRBJ1-1 and V is TRBV10-1; maybe TRBD1 (5 bases). V lost 4 bases and J lost 1, with 7 bases in between. This CDR3 comprises 13 residues. Germline lookup yields CDR1 WNHNN and CDR2 SYGVQD (reference sequence).

The chain joins TRBV14 to TRBJ2-7; 7 bases map to TRBD2. With V trimmed by 5 bases and J by 6 bases, 7 bases remained unmatched. This CDR3 is built from 13 residues. Germline assignment: CDR1 SGHDN and CDR2 FVKESK. CDR3 sequence: CASSERLASEQYF. The DNA for the CDR3 is TGTGCCAGCAGCGAGAGACTAGCCAGCGAGCAGTACTTC. The complete variable domain, with remaining parts taken from reference TRBV14 and TRBJ2-7, reads EAGVTQFPSHSVIEKGQTVTLRCDPISGHDNLYWYRRVMGKEIKFLLHFVKESKQDESGMPNNRFLAERTGGTYSTLKVQPAELEDSGVYFCASSERLASEQYFGPGTRLTVT.

This clone was found once. The chain recombines TRBV6-5 with TRBJ2-5; possible D gene TRBD2, 6 bases. Trimming took 0 bases from V and 4 from J, leaving 9 bases between them. The CDR3 totals 14 residues. Germline assignment: CDR1 MNHEY and CDR2 SVGAGI. CDR3 loop: CASSYSGGTETQYF. The DNA for the CDR3 is TGTGCCAGCAGTTACTCCGGGGGAACAGAGACCCAGTACTTC.

The chain is built from TRBV6-6 and TRBJ1-2; TRBD1 aligns across 7 bases. V lost 5 bases to trimming and J lost 8 bases; unmatched junction nucleotides: 8. Germline CDR1 and CDR2: MNHNY and SVGAGI (reference sequence). The CDR3 consists of 13 residues. The chain's CDR3 is CASSAGTASGYTF. The DNA of the CDR3 is TGTGCCAGCAGTGCTGGGACAGCATCAGGCTACACCTTC.

The V call is TRBV28, the J call TRBJ2-7; no clear D. Germline V gene data show CDR1 as MDHEN and CDR2 as SYDVKM. V gave up 3 bases and J gave up 7 bases, with 13 bases separating them. The CDR3 runs to 13 residues. CDR3 coding DNA: TGTGCCAGCAGTTTCTCCCTAGTAAAAGAGCAGTACTTC. Protein: CASSFSLVKEQYF.

The chain carries TRBV7-8 and TRBJ2-5; TRBD2 is a possible D gene (6 bases). This CDR3 region has 12 residues. Trimming left V 0 bases short and J 14 bases short, with 13 bases between. Germline-derived CDR1 and CDR2 are SGHVS and FQNEAQ. The CDR3 DNA reads as TGTGCCAGCAGCTTAGCATCTCAGGGACTCTACTTC. It translates to CASSLASQGLYF.

This clone was seen a few times. The genes are TRBV11-3 and TRBJ2-1; D is possibly TRBD2 (6 bases). Germline-derived CDR1 and CDR2 are SGHNT and YENEEA. Between the trimmed V and J ends, which lost 2 bases and 9 bases, there was a span of 8 bases. This CDR3 spans 12 amino acids. The CDR3 coding sequence is TGTGCCAGCAGCTTATTGGGGGGTGAGCAGTTCTTC. Protein: CASSLLGGEQFF.

The V gene is TRBV6-6, the J gene TRBJ2-4; D is tentatively TRBD1 or TRBD2 (5 bases each). This CDR3 has 13 residues. Germline CDR1 and CDR2: MNHNY and SVGAGI (reference sequence). The ends were cut back, 7 bases at V and 5 bases at J, with 12 bases in the middle. CDR3 nucleotides: TGTGCCAGCATGGTGATGGGGGAAAACATTCAGTACTTC. Translating gives CASMVMGENIQYF.

V and J are TRBV29-1 and TRBJ2-6; maybe TRBD1 (5 bases). The germline V gene encodes CDR1 SQVTM and CDR2 ANQGSEA. V lost 0 bases to trimming and J lost 2 bases, with 11 bases between them. This CDR3 is 16 amino acids long. CDR3: CSVEDPRGAGANVLTF. CDR3 sequence (DNA): TGCAGCGTTGAAGATCCTAGGGGTGCTGGGGCCAACGTCCTGACTTTC.

The chain joins TRBV19 to TRBJ2-1; the match to TRBD1 covers 10 bases. Germline loops: CDR1 LNHDA, CDR2 SQIVND (reference sequence). The CDR3 contains 15 residues. Trimming cost V 10 bases and J 5 bases; bases outside gene matches: 11. The CDR3 protein is CATRSGDRGNNEQFF. The CDR3, as DNA: TGTGCCACCCGAAGCGGGGACAGGGGTAACAATGAGCAGTTCTTC.

This chain uses TRBV13 with TRBJ2-2, with D maybe TRBD1 (5 bases). V dropped 4 bases and J dropped 7 bases, with 7 bases sitting between them. This CDR3 spans 12 amino acids. The germline V gene encodes CDR1 PRHDT and CDR2 FYEKMQ (reference sequence). DNA of the CDR3: TGTGCCAGCAGCTCTAGGGGCGGGGAGCTGTTTTTT. This encodes CASSSRGGELFF.

This clone was counted a few times. The rearrangement links TRBV28 to TRBJ1-3; D is perhaps TRBD1 (6 bases). The CDR3 length is 15 residues. From germline, CDR1 is MDHEN and CDR2 SYDVKM. The V end lost 7 bases, the J end lost 0 bases, and 13 bases lay between the germline ends. CDR3 sequence (DNA): TGTGCCAGCATCGGGGGCGGCCACTCTGGAAACACCATATATTTT. This codes for CASIGGGHSGNTIYF.

The V and J genes are TRBV18 and TRBJ2-7; 7 positions match TRBD2. V shed 3 bases, J shed 3 bases, and the junction held 8 bases outside the gene matches. The CDR3 extends over 15 amino acids. Germline values: CDR1 KGHSH, CDR2 LQKENI. The CDR3 DNA reads as TGTGCCAGCTCACCTCTCGCCGGGACTAACTACGAGCAGTACTTC. It translates to CASSPLAGTNYEQYF.

This clone showed up just a few times. The J gene is TRBJ2-1, the V gene TRBV7-9, with D perhaps matching TRBD1 or TRBD2 (5 bases each). The CDR3 covers 16 residues. Germline-derived CDR1 and CDR2 are SEHNR and FQNEAQ (reference sequence). Trimming removed 5 bases from V and 0 bases from J, with 14 bases in between. The CDR3 protein is CASSPQAGSSYNEQFF. CDR3 nucleotide sequence: TGTGCCAGCAGCCCCCAGGCAGGGAGCTCCTACAATGAGCAGTTCTTC. Combining the CDR3 with reference TRBV7-9 and TRBJ2-1 gives the whole variable domain DTGVSQNPRHKITKRGQNVTFRCDPISEHNRLYWYRQTLGQGPEFLTYFQNEAQLEKSRLLSDRFSAERPKGSFSTLEIQRTEQGDSAMYLCASSPQAGSSYNEQFFGPGTRLTVL.

V is TRBV19 and J is TRBJ1-5, with D uncertain. The CDR3 spans 13 residues. Germline V CDR1 and CDR2: LNHDA, SQIVND (reference sequence). V was clipped by 5 bases and J by 7 bases, with 12 bases between them. The CDR3 DNA reads TGTGCCAGTAGTCCAGTGACCTCGCAGCCCCAGCATTTT. Encoded protein: CASSPVTSQPQHF.

The chain employs TRBV2 and TRBJ2-3, with a weak D call TRBD2 (5 bases). The CDR3 covers 13 residues. The germline CDR1 and CDR2 sequences are SNHLY and FYNNEI. Trimming cost V 4 bases and J 3 bases, with 8 bases left between them. The CDR3 loop reads CASSARGTDTQYF. In DNA form, the CDR3 reads TGTGCCAGCAGTGCTCGAGGGACAGATACGCAGTATTTT.